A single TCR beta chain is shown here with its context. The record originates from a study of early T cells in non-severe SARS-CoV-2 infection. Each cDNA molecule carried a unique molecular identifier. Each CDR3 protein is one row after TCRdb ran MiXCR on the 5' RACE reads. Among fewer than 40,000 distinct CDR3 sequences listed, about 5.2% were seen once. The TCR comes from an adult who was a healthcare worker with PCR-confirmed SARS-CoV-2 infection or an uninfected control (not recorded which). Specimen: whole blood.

The CDR3 sequence: CASSFSNRNTGELFF. The CDR3 DNA reads TGTGCCAGTAGTTTTAGTAACAGGAACACCGGGGAGCTGTTTTTT. The V gene is TRBV19, the J gene TRBJ2-2, with no clear D. Germline V CDR1 and CDR2: LNHDA, SQIVND (reference sequence). There are 15 residues in the CDR3. Trimming pared 5 bases from V and 1 base from J, leaving 11 bases between.